This T cell receptor (beta chain) is from a study of OX40 agonist ivuxolimab in advanced cancers. Study in general: Eligibility rules accepted prior anti-PD-1, anti-PD-L1 or anti-CTLA-4 therapy, and 30% to 40% had some.

This table comes from immunoSEQ multiplex PCR, and its TCRdb copy is limited to in-frame clones, with some not included. The table has roughly 41,000 clones, around nine tenths seen once. As concerns this clone: Its cognate antigen is unknown.

Deletions cut 0 bases from V and 7 bases from J, with 13 bases between. Looked up from germline, CDR1 is SGHKS and CDR2 is YYEKEE (reference sequence). This CDR3 is built from 14 residues. General study findings and limits: Antigen specificity of clonally expanded peripheral T cells was not established. Averaged across samples, CD8+ T cells carried more expanded clones than CD4+ did.

The sequence came from an adult with an advanced solid tumor such as melanoma, head and neck, liver or kidney cancer. The material sequenced was CD4+ or CD8+ T cells sorted from blood, taken in a trial of the OX40 agonist ivuxolimab. The V call is TRBV5-5, the J call TRBJ1-1; D might be TRBD1 (6 bases). The DNA for the CDR3 is TGTGCCAGCAGCTTGGGTTGGGGGCGCGTTGAAGCTTTCTTT. Protein sequence: CASSLGWGRVEAFF.